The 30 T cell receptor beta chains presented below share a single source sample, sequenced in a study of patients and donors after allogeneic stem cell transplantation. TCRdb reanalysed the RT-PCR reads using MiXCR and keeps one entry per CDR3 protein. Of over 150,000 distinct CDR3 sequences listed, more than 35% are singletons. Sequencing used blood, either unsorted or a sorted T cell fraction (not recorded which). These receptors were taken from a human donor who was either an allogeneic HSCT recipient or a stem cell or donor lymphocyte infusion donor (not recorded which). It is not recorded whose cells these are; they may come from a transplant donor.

CDR3 sequence reads: CASSYDRGKRNEQFF. CDR3 DNA: TGTGCCAGCAGTTACGACAGGGGGAAGAGAAATGAGCAGTTCTTC. The chain links TRBV6-5 to TRBJ2-1; 9 nucleotides agree with TRBD1. Trimming cost V 2 bases and J 7 bases; bases outside gene matches: 6. CDR1 MNHEY and CDR2 SVGAGI come from the germline V gene. The CDR3 loop spans 15 amino acids.

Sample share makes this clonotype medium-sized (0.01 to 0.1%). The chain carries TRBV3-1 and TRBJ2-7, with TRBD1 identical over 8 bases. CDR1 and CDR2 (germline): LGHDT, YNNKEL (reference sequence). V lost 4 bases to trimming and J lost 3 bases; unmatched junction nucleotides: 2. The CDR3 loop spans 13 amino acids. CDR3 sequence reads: CASSPTGGYEQYF. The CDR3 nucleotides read TGTGCCAGCAGCCCCACAGGGGGCTACGAGCAGTACTTC.

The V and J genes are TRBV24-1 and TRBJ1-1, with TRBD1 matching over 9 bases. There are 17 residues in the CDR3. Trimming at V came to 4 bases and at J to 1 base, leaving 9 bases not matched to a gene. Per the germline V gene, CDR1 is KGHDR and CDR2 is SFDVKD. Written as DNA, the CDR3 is TGTGCCACCAGTGACAGCCGGGACAGGGCGGGGAACACTGAAGCTTTCTTT. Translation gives CATSDSRDRAGNTEAFF.

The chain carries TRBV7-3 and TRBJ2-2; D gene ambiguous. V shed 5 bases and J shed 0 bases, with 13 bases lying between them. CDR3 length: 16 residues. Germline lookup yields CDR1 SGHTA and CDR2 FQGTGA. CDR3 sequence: CASSPVKPANTGELFF. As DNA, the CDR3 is TGTGCCAGCAGCCCCGTCAAGCCCGCGAACACCGGGGAGCTGTTTTTT. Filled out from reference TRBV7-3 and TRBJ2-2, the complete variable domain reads GAGVSQTPSNKVTEKGKYVELRCDPISGHTALYWYRQSLGQGPEFLIYFQGTGAADDSGLPNDRFFAVRPEGSVSTLKIQRTERGDSAVYLCASSPVKPANTGELFFGEGSRLTVL.

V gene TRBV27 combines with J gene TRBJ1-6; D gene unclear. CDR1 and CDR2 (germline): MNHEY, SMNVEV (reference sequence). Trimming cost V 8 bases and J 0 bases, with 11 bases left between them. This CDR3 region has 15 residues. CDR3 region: CASGASSSYNSPLHF. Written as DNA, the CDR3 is TGTGCCAGCGGTGCGTCGAGCTCCTATAATTCACCCCTCCACTTT.

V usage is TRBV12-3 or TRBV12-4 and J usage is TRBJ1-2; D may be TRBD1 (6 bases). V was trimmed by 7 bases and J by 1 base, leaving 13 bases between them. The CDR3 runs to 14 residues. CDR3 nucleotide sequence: TGTGCCAGCAAGTCGCAGGGGATTAACTATGGCTACACCTTC. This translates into CASKSQGINYGYTF.

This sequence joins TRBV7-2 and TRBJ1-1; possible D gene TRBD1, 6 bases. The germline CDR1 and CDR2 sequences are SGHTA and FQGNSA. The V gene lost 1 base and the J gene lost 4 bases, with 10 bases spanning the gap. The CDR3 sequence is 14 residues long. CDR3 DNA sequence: TGTGCCAGCAGCTTAGATCAAGGGGGCACTGAAGCTTTCTTT. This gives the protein CASSLDQGGTEAFF.

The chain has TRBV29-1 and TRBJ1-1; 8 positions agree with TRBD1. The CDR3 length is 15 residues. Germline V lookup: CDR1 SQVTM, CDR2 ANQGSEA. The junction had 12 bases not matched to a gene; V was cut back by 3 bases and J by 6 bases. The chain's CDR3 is CSVDGAGTGSPEAFF. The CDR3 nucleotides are TGCAGCGTTGACGGGGCCGGGACAGGAAGCCCTGAAGCTTTCTTT.

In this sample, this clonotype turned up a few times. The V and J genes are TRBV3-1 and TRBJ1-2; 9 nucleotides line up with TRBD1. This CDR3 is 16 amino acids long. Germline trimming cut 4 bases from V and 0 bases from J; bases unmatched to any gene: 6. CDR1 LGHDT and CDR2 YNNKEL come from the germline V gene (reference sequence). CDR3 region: CASSPTDRGPNYGYTF. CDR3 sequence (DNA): TGTGCCAGCAGCCCCACGGACAGGGGACCTAACTATGGCTACACCTTC.

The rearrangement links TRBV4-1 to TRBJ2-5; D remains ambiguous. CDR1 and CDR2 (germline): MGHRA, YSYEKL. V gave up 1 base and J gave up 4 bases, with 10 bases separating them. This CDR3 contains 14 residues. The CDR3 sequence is CASSQVISTETQYF. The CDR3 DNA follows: TGCGCCAGCAGCCAAGTCATCAGTACAGAGACCCAGTACTTC.

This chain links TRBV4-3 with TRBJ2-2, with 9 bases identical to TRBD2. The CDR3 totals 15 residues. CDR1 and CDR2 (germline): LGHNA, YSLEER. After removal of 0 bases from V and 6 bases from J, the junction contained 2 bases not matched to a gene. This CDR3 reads CASSQERLAAGELFF. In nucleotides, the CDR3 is TGCGCCAGCAGCCAAGAGAGACTAGCGGCCGGGGAGCTGTTTTTT.

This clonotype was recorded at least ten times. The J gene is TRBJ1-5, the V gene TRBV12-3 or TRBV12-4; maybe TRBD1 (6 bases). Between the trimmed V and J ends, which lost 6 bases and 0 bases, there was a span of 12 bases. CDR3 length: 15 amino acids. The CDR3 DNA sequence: TGTGCCAGCAGCTTGGACAGTTATAGCAATCAGCCCCAGCATTTT. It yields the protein CASSLDSYSNQPQHF.

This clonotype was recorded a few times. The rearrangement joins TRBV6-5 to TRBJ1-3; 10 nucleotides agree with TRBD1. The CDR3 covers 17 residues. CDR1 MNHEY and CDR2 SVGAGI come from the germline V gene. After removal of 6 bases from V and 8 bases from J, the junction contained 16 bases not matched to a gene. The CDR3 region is CASSSPGQGSKFDTIYF. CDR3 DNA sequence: TGTGCCAGCAGCTCTCCGGGACAGGGGTCAAAATTTGACACCATATATTTT.

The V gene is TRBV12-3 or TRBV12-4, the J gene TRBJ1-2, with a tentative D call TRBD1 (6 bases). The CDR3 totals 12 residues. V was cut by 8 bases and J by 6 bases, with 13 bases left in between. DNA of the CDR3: TGTGCCAGCGGATCAGGGGTAAATGGCTACACCTTC. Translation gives CASGSGVNGYTF.

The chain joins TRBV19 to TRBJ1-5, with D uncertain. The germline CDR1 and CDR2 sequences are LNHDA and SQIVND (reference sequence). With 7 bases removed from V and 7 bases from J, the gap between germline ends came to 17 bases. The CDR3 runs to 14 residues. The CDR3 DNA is TGTGCCAGTACCAGAGTCGGGGATTCGCAGCCCCAGCATTTT. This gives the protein CASTRVGDSQPQHF. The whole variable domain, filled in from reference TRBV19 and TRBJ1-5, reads DGGITQSPKYLFRKEGQNVTLSCEQNLNHDAMYWYRQDPGQGLRLIYYSQIVNDFQKGDIAEGYSVSREKKESFPLTVTSAQKNPTAFYLCASTRVGDSQPQHFGDGTRLSIL.

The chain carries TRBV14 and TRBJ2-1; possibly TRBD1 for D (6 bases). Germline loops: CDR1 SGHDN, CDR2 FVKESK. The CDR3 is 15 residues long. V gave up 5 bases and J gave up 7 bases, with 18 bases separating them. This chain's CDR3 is CASSFIGGRGNEQFF. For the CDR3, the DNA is TGTGCCAGCAGCTTCATTGGGGGCAGGGGAAATGAGCAGTTCTTC.

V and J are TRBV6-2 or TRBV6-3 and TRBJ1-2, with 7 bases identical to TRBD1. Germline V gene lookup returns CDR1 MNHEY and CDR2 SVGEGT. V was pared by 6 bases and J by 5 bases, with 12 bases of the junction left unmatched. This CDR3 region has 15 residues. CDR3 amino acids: CASRLDGTDNYGYTF. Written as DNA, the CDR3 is TGTGCCAGCAGACTCGACGGGACAGATAATTATGGCTACACCTTC.

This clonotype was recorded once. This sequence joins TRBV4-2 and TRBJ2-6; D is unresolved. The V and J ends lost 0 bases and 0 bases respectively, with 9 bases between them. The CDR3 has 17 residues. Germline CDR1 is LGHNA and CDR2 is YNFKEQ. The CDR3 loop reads CASSQEHRFSGANVLTF. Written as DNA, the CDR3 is TGTGCCAGCAGCCAAGAACATAGGTTCTCTGGGGCCAACGTCCTGACTTTC.

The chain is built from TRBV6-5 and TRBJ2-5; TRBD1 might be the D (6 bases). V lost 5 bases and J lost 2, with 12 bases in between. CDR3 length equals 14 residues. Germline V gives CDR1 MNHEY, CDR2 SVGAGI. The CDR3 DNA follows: TGTGCCAGCAGTGGTCTAACAGGGCAAGAGACCCAGTACTTC. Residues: CASSGLTGQETQYF.

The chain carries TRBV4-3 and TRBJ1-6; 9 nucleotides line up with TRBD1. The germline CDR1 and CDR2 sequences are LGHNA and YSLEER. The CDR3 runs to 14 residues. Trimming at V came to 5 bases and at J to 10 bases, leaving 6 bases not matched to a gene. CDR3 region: CASSLRTGESPLHF. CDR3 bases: TGCGCCAGCAGCTTACGGACAGGGGAATCACCCCTCCACTTT.

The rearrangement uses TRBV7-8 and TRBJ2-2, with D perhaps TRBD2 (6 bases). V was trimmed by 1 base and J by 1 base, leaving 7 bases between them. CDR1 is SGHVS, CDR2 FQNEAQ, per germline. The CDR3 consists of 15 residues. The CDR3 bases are TGTGCCAGCAGCTTAGACGGGGGGAACACCGGGGAGCTGTTTTTT. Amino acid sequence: CASSLDGGNTGELFF.

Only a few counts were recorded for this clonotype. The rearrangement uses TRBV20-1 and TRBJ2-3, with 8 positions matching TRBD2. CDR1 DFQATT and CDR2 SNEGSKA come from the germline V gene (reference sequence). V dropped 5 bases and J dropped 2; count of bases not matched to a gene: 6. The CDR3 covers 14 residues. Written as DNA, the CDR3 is TGCAGTGCTGGGGGACTAGTCCTCACAGATACGCAGTATTTT. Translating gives CSAGGLVLTDTQYF.

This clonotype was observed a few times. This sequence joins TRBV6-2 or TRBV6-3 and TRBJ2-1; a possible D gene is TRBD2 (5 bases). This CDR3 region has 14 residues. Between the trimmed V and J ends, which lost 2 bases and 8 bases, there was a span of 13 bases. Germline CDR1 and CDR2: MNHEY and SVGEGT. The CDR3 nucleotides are TGTGCCAGCAGTTACCCCACTAGTTCCGATGAGCAGTTCTTC. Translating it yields CASSYPTSSDEQFF.

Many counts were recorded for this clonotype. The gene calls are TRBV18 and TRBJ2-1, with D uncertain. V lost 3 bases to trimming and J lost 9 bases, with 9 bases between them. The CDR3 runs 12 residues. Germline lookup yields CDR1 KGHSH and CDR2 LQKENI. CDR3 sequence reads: CASSPLAAEQFF. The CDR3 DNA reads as TGTGCCAGCTCACCGCTGGCAGCTGAGCAGTTCTTC. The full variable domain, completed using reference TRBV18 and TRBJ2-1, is NAGVMQNPRHLVRRRGQEARLRCSPMKGHSHVYWYRQLPEEGLKFMVYLQKENIIDESGMPKERFSAEFPKEGPSILRIQQVVRGDSAAYFCASSPLAAEQFFGPGTRLTVL.

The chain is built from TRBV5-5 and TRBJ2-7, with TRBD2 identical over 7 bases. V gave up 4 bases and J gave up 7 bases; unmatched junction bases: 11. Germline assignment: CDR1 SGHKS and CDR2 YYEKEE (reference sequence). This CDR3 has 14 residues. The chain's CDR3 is CASSTLAEQGEQYF. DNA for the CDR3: TGTGCCAGCAGCACCCTAGCGGAGCAGGGTGAGCAGTACTTC.

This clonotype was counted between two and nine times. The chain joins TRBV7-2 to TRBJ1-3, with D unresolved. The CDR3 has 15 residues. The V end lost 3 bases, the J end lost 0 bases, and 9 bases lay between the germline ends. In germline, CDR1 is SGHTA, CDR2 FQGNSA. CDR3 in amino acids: CASSLAAVSGNTIYF. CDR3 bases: TGTGCCAGCAGCTTGGCAGCCGTCTCTGGAAACACCATATATTTT.

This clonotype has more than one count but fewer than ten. CDR3 in DNA: TGTGCCAGCAGTTTTCCGGACAGACTCTCAAACTATGGCTACACCTTC. Its protein is CASSFPDRLSNYGYTF. The chain carries TRBV12-3 or TRBV12-4 and TRBJ1-2; D is perhaps TRBD1 (6 bases). There are 16 residues in the CDR3. V was trimmed by 3 bases and J by 2 bases, leaving 16 bases between them.

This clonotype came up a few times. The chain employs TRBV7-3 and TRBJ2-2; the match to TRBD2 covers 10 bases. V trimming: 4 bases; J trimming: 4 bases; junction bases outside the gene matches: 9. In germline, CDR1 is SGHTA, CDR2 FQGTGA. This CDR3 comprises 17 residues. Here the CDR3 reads CASSSDGLAALTGELFF. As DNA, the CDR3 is TGTGCCAGCAGCTCCGACGGACTAGCGGCTCTCACCGGGGAGCTGTTTTTT.

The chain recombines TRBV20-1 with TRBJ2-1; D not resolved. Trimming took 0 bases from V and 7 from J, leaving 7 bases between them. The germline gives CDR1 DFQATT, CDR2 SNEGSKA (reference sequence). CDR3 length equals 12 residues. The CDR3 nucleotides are TGCAGTGCTAGAGATCGCACGAATGAGCAGTTCTTC. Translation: CSARDRTNEQFF.

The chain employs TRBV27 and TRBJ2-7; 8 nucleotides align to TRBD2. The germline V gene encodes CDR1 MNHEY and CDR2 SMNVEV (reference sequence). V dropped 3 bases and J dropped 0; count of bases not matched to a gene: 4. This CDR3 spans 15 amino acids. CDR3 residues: CASSFTGGVSYEQYF. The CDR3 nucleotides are TGTGCCAGCAGTTTTACGGGAGGGGTCTCCTACGAGCAGTACTTC.